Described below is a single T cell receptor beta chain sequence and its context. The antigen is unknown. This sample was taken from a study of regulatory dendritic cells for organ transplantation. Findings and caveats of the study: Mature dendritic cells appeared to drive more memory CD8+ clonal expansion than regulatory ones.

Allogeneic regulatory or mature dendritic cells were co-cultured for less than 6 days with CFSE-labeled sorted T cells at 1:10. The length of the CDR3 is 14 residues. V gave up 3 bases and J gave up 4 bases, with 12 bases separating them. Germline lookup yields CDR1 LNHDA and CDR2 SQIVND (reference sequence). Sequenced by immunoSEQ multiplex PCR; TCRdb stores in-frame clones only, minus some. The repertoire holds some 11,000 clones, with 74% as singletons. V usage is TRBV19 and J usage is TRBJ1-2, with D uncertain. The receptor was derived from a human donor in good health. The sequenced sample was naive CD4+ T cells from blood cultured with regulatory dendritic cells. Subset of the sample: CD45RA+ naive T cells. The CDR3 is CASSMQTELYGYTF. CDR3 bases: TGTGCCAGTAGTATGCAAACGGAGCTCTATGGCTACACCTTC.